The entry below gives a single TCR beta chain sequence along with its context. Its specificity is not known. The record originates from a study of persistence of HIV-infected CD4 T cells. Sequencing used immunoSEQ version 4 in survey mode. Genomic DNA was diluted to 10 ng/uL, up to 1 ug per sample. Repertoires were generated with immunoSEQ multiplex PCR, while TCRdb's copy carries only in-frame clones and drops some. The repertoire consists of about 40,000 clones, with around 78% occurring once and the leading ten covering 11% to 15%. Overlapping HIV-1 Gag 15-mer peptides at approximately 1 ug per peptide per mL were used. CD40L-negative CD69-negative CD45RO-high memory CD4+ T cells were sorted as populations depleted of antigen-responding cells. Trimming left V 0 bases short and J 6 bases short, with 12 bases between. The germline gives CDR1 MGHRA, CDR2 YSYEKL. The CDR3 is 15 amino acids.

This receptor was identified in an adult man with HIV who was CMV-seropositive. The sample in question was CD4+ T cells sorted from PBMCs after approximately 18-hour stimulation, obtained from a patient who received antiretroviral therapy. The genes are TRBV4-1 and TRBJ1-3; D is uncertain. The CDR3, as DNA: TGCGCCAGCAGCCAAGATAGGGCAGCTATAAACACCATATATTTT. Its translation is CASSQDRAAINTIYF.